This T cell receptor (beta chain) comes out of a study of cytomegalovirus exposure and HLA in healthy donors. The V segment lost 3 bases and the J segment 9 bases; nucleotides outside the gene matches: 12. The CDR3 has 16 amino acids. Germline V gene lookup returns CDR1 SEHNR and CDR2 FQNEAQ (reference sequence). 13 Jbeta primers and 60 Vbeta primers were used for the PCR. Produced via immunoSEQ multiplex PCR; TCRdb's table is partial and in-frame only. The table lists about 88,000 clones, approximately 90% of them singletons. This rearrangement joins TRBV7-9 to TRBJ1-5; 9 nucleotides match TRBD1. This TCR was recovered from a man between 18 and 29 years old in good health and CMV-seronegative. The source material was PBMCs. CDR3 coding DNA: TGTGCCAGCAGCTTTCTACTCCGGGACAGGGCCGGGCCCCAGCATTTT. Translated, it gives CASSFLLRDRAGPQHF.